This T cell receptor beta chain is from a study of PD-1 blockade in classical Hodgkin lymphoma. Study context: Every 2 weeks, patients had 3 mg/kg nivolumab intravenously.

Clones were read by immunoSEQ multiplex PCR, and TCRdb kept only the in-frame ones, dropping some. The sample lists some 12,000 clones, about 68% occurring once. Following autologous stem cell transplantation, relapse occurred in every patient, and exposure to brentuximab vedotin varied. From germline, CDR1 is SGHRS and CDR2 YFSETQ. V lost 6 bases, J lost 5 bases, and 9 bases stayed unmatched. This CDR3 has 15 residues. The sequencing here drew on peripheral blood mononuclear cells (PBMCs), taken at baseline. The chain couples TRBV5-1 to TRBJ2-5, with TRBD2 matching 11 bases. The receptor was derived from a human donor with classical Hodgkin lymphoma. The DNA of the CDR3 is TGCGCCAGCACCCCGGTAGCGGGGGGGCTGGAGACCCAGTACTTC. This translates into CASTPVAGGLETQYF.